The entry below gives a single T cell receptor (beta chain) sequence along with its context. Its antigen is currently unknown. These donors, healthy bone marrow donors, were studied. Germline CDR1 reads SGHTA; CDR2 reads FQGTGA. V lost 0 bases and J 3 bases, leaving 13 bases between the germline ends. This CDR3 contains 16 residues. The sample belongs to a study of cytomegalovirus exposure and HLA in healthy donors. Overall study results and limits: In terms of immune exposure information, only CMV serostatus was available. TCR beta chain V- and J-gene trimming was linked, in a later analysis, to a missense variant in DCLRE1C. Segments of the TCR beta V type were, in most cases, productive about 90% or about 30% of the time in an earlier analysis.

Primers included in the PCR were 60 Vbeta and 13 Jbeta primers. Sequencing was performed with immunoSEQ multiplex PCR; in TCRdb, only in-frame clones are kept and a portion is missing. Among about 170,000 clones listed, 75% were seen once. The chain has TRBV7-3 and TRBJ2-3; D might be TRBD1 (6 bases). This clonotype was sampled from a woman between 45 and 60 years old in good health and CMV-seropositive. What was sequenced was PBMCs. CDR3 coding DNA: TGTGCCAGCAGCTTAACCCCAGGGGTCGGAACAGATACGCAGTATTTT. It translates to CASSLTPGVGTDTQYF.